This TCR beta chain was sequenced during a study of T cell responses to AZD1222 COVID-19 vaccine. Looking at the study overall: Both about-4-week and about-12-week second-dose recipients were combined.

Generated by immunoSEQ multiplex PCR, the TCRdb table keeps only in-frame clones and is missing some. The table includes about 170,000 clones, roughly 93% detected once. On this clone: Antigen unknown.

The V end was cut by 4 bases, the J end by 4 bases, with 19 bases between. CDR1 and CDR2 from the germline V gene are SGHVS and FNYEAQ. There are 16 residues in the CDR3. Whole-study results and caveats: Females outnumbered males among donors, who were mostly white British; clonal diversity was possibly underestimated. Compared with day 0, the breadth and depth of the Spike-specific TCR repertoire rose significantly after two doses of AZD1222.

The chain carries TRBV7-6 and TRBJ2-5; possible D gene TRBD1, 6 bases. This receptor was obtained from an adult in good health. The specimen comprised peripheral blood, sampled on day 0 of AZD1222 vaccination. CDR3 region: CASSSPAGVFIETQYF. Here the CDR3 DNA reads TGTGCCAGCAGCTCCCCGGCAGGGGTGTTTATAGAGACCCAGTACTTC. The complete variable domain, with remaining parts taken from reference TRBV7-6 and TRBJ2-5, reads GAGVSQSPRYKVTKRGQDVALRCDPISGHVSLYWYRQALGQGPEFLTYFNYEAQQDKSGLPNDRFSAERPEGSISTLTIQRTEQRDSAMYRCASSSPAGVFIETQYFGPGTRLLVL.